Below are 23 T cell receptor beta chains sequenced from a single sample in a study of shared clonotypes between healthy human individuals. Only in-frame clones appear in the TCRdb table, and some are missing; sequencing was by immunoSEQ multiplex PCR. This table has about 1 million clones, more than 75% appearing once. The sequenced sample was memory CD4+ T cells from PBMCs. Subset given: CD45RA-negative fraction. The receptors here all came from a man between 18 and 29 years old in good health. Some clones in this sample may be carry-over from other donors' samples.

This clone occurred once. V and J are TRBV18 and TRBJ2-7, with 11 nucleotides matching TRBD2. This CDR3 has 16 residues. CDR1 is KGHSH, CDR2 LQKENI, per germline. The junction had 7 bases not matched to a gene; V was cut back by 1 base and J by 5 bases. This CDR3 is CASSPLAGGPGHEQYF. CDR3 bases: TGTGCCAGCTCACCACTAGCGGGAGGGCCAGGGCACGAGCAGTACTTC.

The V gene is TRBV6-5, the J gene TRBJ2-2; no reliable D call. This CDR3 comprises 15 residues. V was cut by 6 bases and J by 6 bases, with 17 bases left in between. Per germline, CDR1 MNHEY and CDR2 SVGAGI. The CDR3 loop reads CASSLHLSDAGELFF. CDR3 DNA: TGTGCCAGCAGCCTTCACCTTTCCGACGCCGGGGAGCTGTTTTTT.

The chain links TRBV4-3 to TRBJ1-1, with 7 bases fitting TRBD1. This CDR3 is 15 amino acids long. Germline V gene sequence: CDR1 LGHNA, CDR2 YSLEER. V lost 7 bases to trimming and J lost 0 bases; unmatched junction nucleotides: 8. DNA for the CDR3: TGCGCCAGCACCTTCGACAGGGAAATGAACACTGAAGCTTTCTTT. Amino acid sequence: CASTFDREMNTEAFF.

This sequence joins TRBV18 and TRBJ1-2; TRBD1 agrees at 8 bases. Trimming took 3 bases from V and 8 from J; bases not matched to a gene: 5. The CDR3 is 13 amino acids. The germline V gene has CDR1 KGHSH and CDR2 LQKENI. CDR3 sequence: CASSPRTGHGYTF. For the CDR3, the DNA is TGTGCCAGCTCACCTAGGACAGGGCACGGCTACACCTTC.

This chain joins TRBV5-4 and TRBJ2-3, with TRBD2 matching over 9 bases. J lost 0 bases, V lost 0 bases, and 5 bases had no gene match. Germline lookup yields CDR1 SGHNT and CDR2 YYREEE (reference sequence). The CDR3 is made up of 17 amino acids. This CDR3 reads CASSLAPSGKSTDTQYF. The CDR3 bases are TGTGCCAGCAGCTTGGCCCCTAGCGGGAAAAGCACAGATACGCAGTATTTT.

In its sample, this clone was seen a few times. Possible read error: a much larger clone is one base away. Other DNA sequences within the sample encode an identical CDR3. This chain links TRBV29-1 with TRBJ2-4; D is unclear. In germline, CDR1 is SQVTM, CDR2 ANQGSEA. CDR3 length: 12 residues. Trimming stripped 1 base from V and 13 bases from J, with 14 bases between. CDR3 nucleotide sequence: TGCAGCGTTGAAGTTGGTTCCCCGCGGCAGTACTTC. Protein sequence: CSVEVGSPRQYF.

The rearrangement links TRBV6-6 to TRBJ2-3, with D tentatively TRBD2 (5 bases). CDR1 and CDR2 from the germline V gene are MNHNY and SVGAGI (reference sequence). Trimming left V 6 bases short and J 4 bases short, with 17 bases between. The CDR3 runs 15 residues. The CDR3 sequence is CASSPGKGGPDTQYF. CDR3 nucleotide sequence: TGTGCCAGCAGCCCCGGGAAGGGTGGGCCAGATACGCAGTATTTT.

This chain uses TRBV28 with TRBJ2-5; 11 nucleotides match TRBD1. V shed 5 bases and J 4 bases; nucleotides not matched to a gene: 6. Germline lookup yields CDR1 MDHEN and CDR2 SYDVKM. There are 15 residues in the CDR3. CDR3 bases: TGTGCCAGCAGTGGGGACAGGGGGAATCCAGAGACCCAGTACTTC. This codes for CASSGDRGNPETQYF.

This clone was recorded a few times. V is TRBV29-1 and J is TRBJ1-4; 9 bases align to TRBD1. The CDR3 totals 13 residues. V was clipped by 7 bases and J by 7 bases; unmatched bases: 7. CDR1 and CDR2 (germline): SQVTM, ANQGSEA. The CDR3 DNA reads TGCAGCGCCCCGGACAGGGGAGGTGAAAAACTGTTTTTT. Protein: CSAPDRGGEKLFF.

On this clone itself: One base separates it from a far larger clone, so it is likely a read error. This chain links TRBV5-4 with TRBJ1-1, with D possibly matching TRBD1 (5 bases). CDR3 length equals 15 residues. Germline values: CDR1 SGHNT, CDR2 YYREEE (reference sequence). Between the trimmed V and J ends, which lost 4 bases and 2 bases, there was a span of 15 bases. The CDR3 region is CASSPTRGGNTEAFF. The DNA of the CDR3 is TGTGCCAGCAGCCCGACGCGGGGGGGTAACACTGAAGCTTTCTTT.

J is TRBJ2-4 and V is TRBV30, with D maybe TRBD2 (5 bases). Germline V lookup: CDR1 GTSNPN, CDR2 SVGIG (reference sequence). Trimming removed 0 bases at V and 6 bases at J, with 15 bases between. This CDR3 is built from 15 residues. Here the CDR3 reads CAWSVLGLGPNIQYF. The CDR3 region has the DNA TGTGCCTGGAGTGTACTAGGGTTGGGCCCAAACATTCAGTACTTC.

The J gene is TRBJ2-2, the V gene TRBV15; the D gene is possibly TRBD1 (5 bases). Trimming stripped 5 bases from V and 7 bases from J, with 14 bases between. This CDR3 has 14 amino acids. Germline lookup yields CDR1 LNHNV and CDR2 YYDKDF (reference sequence). CDR3 sequence (DNA): TGTGCCACCAGCGGATGGACAATCGACGGGGAGCTGTTTTTT. The encoded protein is CATSGWTIDGELFF.

The chain combines TRBV5-6 with TRBJ2-7; TRBD1 matches 10 bases. Unmatched junction bases numbered 5, after V lost 2 bases and J lost 6 bases. Germline-derived CDR1 and CDR2 are SGHDT and YYEEEE. The CDR3 totals 14 residues. The CDR3 sequence is CASSFDRGQGEQYF. CDR3 coding DNA: TGTGCCAGCAGCTTCGACAGGGGGCAGGGCGAGCAGTACTTC.

This clone was seen once. The J gene is TRBJ1-3, the V gene TRBV11-2; D is ambiguous. The ends were cut back, 2 bases at V and 2 bases at J, with 10 bases in the middle. Germline V gene data show CDR1 as SGHAT and CDR2 as FQNNGV. The CDR3 sequence is 15 residues long. The CDR3 spells CASSLYRVTGNTIYF. For the CDR3, the DNA is TGTGCCAGCAGCTTATACCGGGTCACTGGAAACACCATATATTTT.

Comments on this clone: In the same sample, other DNA sequences code for this CDR3. The chain joins TRBV7-2 to TRBJ1-2; 7 bases are a match to TRBD1. This CDR3 comprises 14 residues. J was trimmed by 4 bases and V by 1 base; bases with no gene match: 3. The germline V gene has CDR1 SGHTA and CDR2 FQGNSA. The CDR3 DNA reads as TGTGCCAGCAGCTTAGGCAGGGGGGGCTATGGCTACACCTTC. This codes for CASSLGRGGYGYTF.

The V gene is TRBV28, the J gene TRBJ1-5, with no clear D. The CDR3 has 13 residues. Between the trimmed V and J ends, which lost 3 bases and 6 bases, there was a span of 9 bases. Germline V gene lookup returns CDR1 MDHEN and CDR2 SYDVKM. This CDR3 reads CASSLLGIQPQHF. CDR3 in DNA: TGTGCCAGCAGTTTGTTGGGGATTCAGCCCCAGCATTTT.

The chain couples TRBV7-9 to TRBJ2-3; no firm D call. V was trimmed by 5 bases and J by 5 bases, leaving 23 bases between them. CDR1 and CDR2 (germline): SEHNR, FQNEAQ (reference sequence). This CDR3 region has 17 residues. The CDR3 DNA follows: TGTGCCAGCAGCGCCCGACGGGCTAATAGAGTCTTAGATACGCAGTATTTT. Encoded protein: CASSARRANRVLDTQYF.

Concerning this clone: Within the sample, other DNA sequences also encode this same CDR3. The V call is TRBV5-1, the J call TRBJ1-1; D not certain. Trimming removed 4 bases at V and 6 bases at J, with 10 bases between. Germline loops: CDR1 SGHRS, CDR2 YFSETQ. The CDR3 is made up of 12 amino acids. CDR3: CASSLPGPEAFF. In DNA, the CDR3 is TGCGCCAGCAGCCTACCGGGTCCTGAAGCTTTCTTT.

V is TRBV7-3 and J is TRBJ2-3; D possibly matches TRBD1 or TRBD2 (6 bases each). The germline gives CDR1 SGHTA, CDR2 FQGTGA. The CDR3 contains 15 residues. Trimming cost V 5 bases and J 1 base, with 13 bases left between them. DNA of the CDR3: TGTGCCAGCAGCCCGGGGGCGGGCCGCACAGATACGCAGTATTTT. Translation gives CASSPGAGRTDTQYF.

This sequence joins TRBV15 and TRBJ1-5; D is unclear. The CDR3 is 14 amino acids. The germline V gene encodes CDR1 LNHNV and CDR2 YYDKDF (reference sequence). With 1 base removed from V and 0 bases from J, the gap between germline ends came to 4 bases. In nucleotides, the CDR3 is TGTGCCACCAGCAGAGTAAATAGCAATCAGCCCCAGCATTTT. It codes for CATSRVNSNQPQHF.

This clone was seen a few times. The chain uses TRBV7-7 and TRBJ2-7, with 9 bases aligning to TRBD1. Germline CDR1 and CDR2: SSHAT and FNYEAQ (reference sequence). V was clipped by 5 bases and J by 7 bases; unmatched bases: 9. The CDR3 contains 14 residues. This chain's CDR3 is CASSPDRGSREQYF. CDR3 DNA sequence: TGTGCCAGCAGCCCGGACAGGGGTTCCCGGGAGCAGTACTTC.

The V call is TRBV6-5, the J call TRBJ1-3; no clear D. Germline V lookup: CDR1 MNHEY, CDR2 SVGAGI. V was cut by 2 bases and J by 0 bases, with 8 bases left in between. The CDR3 sequence is 15 residues long. The CDR3 DNA follows: TGTGCCAGCAGTTACGGCAGACGCTCTGGAAACACCATATATTTT. Translating it yields CASSYGRRSGNTIYF.

This clone was seen just once. One base away lies a much larger clone, so this may be a sequencing read error. The same CDR3 is also encoded by other DNA sequences in this sample. The rearrangement joins TRBV25-1 to TRBJ2-7; D not resolved. Trimming took off 3 bases at V and 3 bases at J, with 3 bases between the two ends. The germline V gene encodes CDR1 MGHDK and CDR2 SYGVNS. CDR3 length: 11 residues. Written as DNA, the CDR3 is TGTGCCAGCAGTGAGTACTACGAGCAGTACTTC. Amino acids: CASSEYYEQYF.